A selection of T cell receptor beta chains follows, all from one sample in a study of blood T cell repertoires in COVID-19. Measured with immunoSEQ multiplex PCR; TCRdb has only the in-frame clones, and not every one. The repertoire holds 100,000 to 150,000 clones, with 85% to 90% as singletons. Sequencing was done on a sample of peripheral blood. These receptors were collected from a man aged 50 to 60 with active or convalescent COVID-19. Each CDR3 is given without its conserved first and last residue.

TRBV4-1,TRBJ1-2,ASSRTAAYGYT
TRBV21-1,TRBJ2-3,ASRQGLRSTDTQY
TRBV6-2/TRBV6-3,TRBJ2-3,ASSYLNWDTQY
TRBV27,TRBJ1-6,ASSFEPGQSNSPLH
TRBV18,TRBJ2-3,ASSPLGLARDTQY
TRBV27,TRBJ1-2,ASSRDRGDGYT
TRBV28,TRBJ1-5,ASSFLSGLNQPQH
TRBV5-4,TRBJ2-3,ASSRRQGASTDTQY
TRBV10-3,TRBJ2-1,AISDPGLADYNEQF
TRBV5-1,TRBJ2-5,ASSLAQGGGTQY
TRBV19,TRBJ1-5,ASTSDAGLNQPQH
TRBV28,TRBJ1-6,ASSLSRAFSYNSPLH
TRBV20-1,TRBJ1-5,SASSPQGANQPQH
TRBV9,TRBJ1-3,ASSVNEAGNTIY
TRBV28,TRBJ2-4,ASRPQGVLAKNIQY
TRBV11-2,TRBJ1-1,ASSLDGREWNTEAF
TRBV6-6,TRBJ1-2,ASSETGMRGGYT
TRBV2,TRBJ2-3,ASSRGLAGGGTDTQY
TRBV7-2,TRBJ1-2,ASSLLLTAYGYT
TRBV23-1,TRBJ2-3,ASSLVRGSTDTQY
TRBV30,TRBJ1-1,ACQGAVEAF
TRBV30,TRBJ2-2,AWRTGGGNTGELF
TRBV4-1,TRBJ2-7,ASSQEDRVGEQY
TRBV27,TRBJ2-7,ASSLLSDSYEQY
TRBV2,TRBJ2-7,ASSDLRSYEQY
TRBV6-5,TRBJ2-5,ASSQTSFQLETQY
TRBV12-2,TRBJ1-2,ASRQGQLRGYT
TRBV7-2,TRBJ1-2,ASSARGQGVEGYT
TRBV5-1,TRBJ1-2,ASSLGSGGSGYGYT
TRBV11-3,TRBJ2-3,ASSLGPGTDTQY
TRBV27,TRBJ2-7,ASSMTGLASILSAREQY
TRBV4-1,TRBJ1-6,ASSLSGQGDSPLH
TRBV11-2,TRBJ2-7,ASSLPQGFYEQY
TRBV5-1,TRBJ1-4,ASSSQGANEKLF
TRBV11-3,TRBJ1-3,ASSSGQGSGNTIY
TRBV6-5,TRBJ2-7,ASRAPGLTYEQY
TRBV18,TRBJ1-5,ASSPTGNSNQPQH
TRBV29-1,TRBJ1-6,SVLSSYNSPLH
TRBV12-5,TRBJ2-3,ASVRQGEADTQY
TRBV10-3,TRBJ2-1,AISPTSGRAYNEQF
TRBV27,TRBJ2-3,ASSTRRTESTDTQY
TRBV4-3,TRBJ2-2,ASSQYRDTGELF
TRBV6-5,TRBJ1-6,ASRDSSQDNSPLH
TRBV7-2,TRBJ2-5,ASSLGDRGYQETQY
TRBV19,TRBJ2-1,ASTAGREYNEQF